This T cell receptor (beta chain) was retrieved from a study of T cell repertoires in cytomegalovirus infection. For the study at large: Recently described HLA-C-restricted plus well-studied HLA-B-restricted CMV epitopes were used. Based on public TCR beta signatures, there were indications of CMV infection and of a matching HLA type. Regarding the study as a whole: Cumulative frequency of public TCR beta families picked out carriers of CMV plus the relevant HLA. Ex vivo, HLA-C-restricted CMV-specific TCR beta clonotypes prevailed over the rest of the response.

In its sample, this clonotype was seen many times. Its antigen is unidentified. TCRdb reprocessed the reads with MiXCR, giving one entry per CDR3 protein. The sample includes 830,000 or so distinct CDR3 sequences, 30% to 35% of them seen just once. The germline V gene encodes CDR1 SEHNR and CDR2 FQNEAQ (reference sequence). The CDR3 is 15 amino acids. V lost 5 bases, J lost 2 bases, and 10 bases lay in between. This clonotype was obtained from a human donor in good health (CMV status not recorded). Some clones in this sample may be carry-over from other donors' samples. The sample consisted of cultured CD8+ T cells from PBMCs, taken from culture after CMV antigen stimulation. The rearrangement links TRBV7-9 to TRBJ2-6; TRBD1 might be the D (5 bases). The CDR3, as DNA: TGTGCCAGCAGCCCTACAGGCCCTGGGGCCAACGTCCTGACTTTC. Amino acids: CASSPTGPGANVLTF.